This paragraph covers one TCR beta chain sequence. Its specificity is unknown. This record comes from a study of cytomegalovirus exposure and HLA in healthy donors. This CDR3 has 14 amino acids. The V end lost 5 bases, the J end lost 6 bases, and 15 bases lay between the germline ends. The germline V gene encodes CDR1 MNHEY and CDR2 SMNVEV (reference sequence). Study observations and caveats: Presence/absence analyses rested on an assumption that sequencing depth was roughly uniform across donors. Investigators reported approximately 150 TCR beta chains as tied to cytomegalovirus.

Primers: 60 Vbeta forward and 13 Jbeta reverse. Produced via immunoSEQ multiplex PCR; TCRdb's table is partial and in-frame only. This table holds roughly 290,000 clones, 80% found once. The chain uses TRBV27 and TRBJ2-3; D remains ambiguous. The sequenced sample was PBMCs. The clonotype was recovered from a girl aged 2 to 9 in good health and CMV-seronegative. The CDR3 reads CASSPETGRDTQYF. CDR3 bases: TGTGCCAGCAGTCCCGAGACTGGTAGGGATACGCAGTATTTT.